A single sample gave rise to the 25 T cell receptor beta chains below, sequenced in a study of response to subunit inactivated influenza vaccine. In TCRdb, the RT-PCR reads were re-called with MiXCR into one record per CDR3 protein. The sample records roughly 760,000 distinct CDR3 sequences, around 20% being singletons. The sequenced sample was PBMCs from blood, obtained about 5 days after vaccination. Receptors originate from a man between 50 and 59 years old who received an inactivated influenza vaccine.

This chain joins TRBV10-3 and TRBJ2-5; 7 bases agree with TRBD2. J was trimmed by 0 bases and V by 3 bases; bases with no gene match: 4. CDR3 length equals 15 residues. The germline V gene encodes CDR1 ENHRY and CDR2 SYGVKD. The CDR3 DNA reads TGTGCCATCAGTGATAGCGGGTCGTACCAAGAGACCCAGTACTTC. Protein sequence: CAISDSGSYQETQYF.

The CDR3 region is CASSPRGAASSYNEQFF. CDR3 bases: TGTGCCAGCAGCCCGAGGGGGGCGGCGAGCTCCTACAATGAGCAGTTCTTC. The rearrangement links TRBV9 to TRBJ2-1; the D gene could be TRBD1 or TRBD2 (6 bases each). The CDR3 contains 17 residues. V lost 4 bases to trimming and J lost 0 bases, with 17 bases between them. Germline CDR1 reads SGDLS; CDR2 reads YYNGEE.

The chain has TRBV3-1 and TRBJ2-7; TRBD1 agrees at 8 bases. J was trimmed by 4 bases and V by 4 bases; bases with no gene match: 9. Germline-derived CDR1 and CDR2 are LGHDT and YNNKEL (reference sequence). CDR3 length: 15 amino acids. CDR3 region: CASSPTGVETYEQYF. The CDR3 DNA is TGTGCCAGCAGCCCGACAGGGGTGGAGACGTACGAGCAGTACTTC.

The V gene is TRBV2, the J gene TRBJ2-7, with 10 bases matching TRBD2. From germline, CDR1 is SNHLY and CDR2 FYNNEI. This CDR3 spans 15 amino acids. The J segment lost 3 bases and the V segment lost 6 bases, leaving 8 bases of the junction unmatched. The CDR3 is CASRHGLAERYEQYF. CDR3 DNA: TGTGCCAGCAGACACGGACTAGCGGAACGCTACGAGCAGTACTTC. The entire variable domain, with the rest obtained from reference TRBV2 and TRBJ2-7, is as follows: EPEVTQTPSHQVTQMGQEVILRCVPISNHLYFYWYRQILGQKVEFLVSFYNNEISEKSEIFDDQFSVERPDGSNFTLKIRSTKLEDSAMYFCASRHGLAERYEQYFGPGTRLTVT.

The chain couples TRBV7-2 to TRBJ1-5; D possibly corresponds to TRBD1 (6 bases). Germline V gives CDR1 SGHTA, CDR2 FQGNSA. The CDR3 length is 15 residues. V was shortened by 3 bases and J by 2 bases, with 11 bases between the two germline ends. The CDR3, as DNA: TGTGCCAGCAGCTTGGGAAGACAGGGCAATCAGCCCCAGCATTTT. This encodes CASSLGRQGNQPQHF.

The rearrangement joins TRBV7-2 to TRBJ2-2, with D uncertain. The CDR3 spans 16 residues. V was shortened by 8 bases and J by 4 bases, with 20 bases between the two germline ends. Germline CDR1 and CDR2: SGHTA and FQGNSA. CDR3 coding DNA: TGTGCCAGCTCCCACCTCGAAGGTGCTAGCACCGGGGAGCTGTTTTTT. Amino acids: CASSHLEGASTGELFF.

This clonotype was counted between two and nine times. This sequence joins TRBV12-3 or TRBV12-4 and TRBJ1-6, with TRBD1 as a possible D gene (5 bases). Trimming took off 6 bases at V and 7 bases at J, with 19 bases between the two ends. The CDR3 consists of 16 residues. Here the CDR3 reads CASRQPGPASNSPLHF. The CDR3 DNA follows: TGTGCCAGCAGGCAACCGGGACCGGCATCGAATTCACCCCTCCACTTT.

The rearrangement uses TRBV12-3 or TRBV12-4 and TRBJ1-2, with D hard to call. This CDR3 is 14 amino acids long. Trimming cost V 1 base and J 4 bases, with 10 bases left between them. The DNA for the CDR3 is TGTGCCAGCAGTTTAGGGATCCCCGGCTATGGCTACACCTTC. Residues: CASSLGIPGYGYTF.

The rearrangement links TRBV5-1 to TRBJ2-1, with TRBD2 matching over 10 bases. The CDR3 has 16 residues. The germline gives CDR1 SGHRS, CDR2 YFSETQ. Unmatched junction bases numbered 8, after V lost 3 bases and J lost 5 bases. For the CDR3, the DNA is TGCGCCAGCAGCTGGGGTGGTAGCGGGGGGCACAATGAGCAGTTCTTC. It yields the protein CASSWGGSGGHNEQFF.

CDR3 nucleotides: TGTGCCAGCAGGACCTCCCTGTACGAGCAGTACTTC. It encodes CASRTSLYEQYF. The V gene is TRBV27, the J gene TRBJ2-7, with D unclear. CDR3 length: 12 residues. V dropped 6 bases and J dropped 4 bases, with 10 bases sitting between them. From germline, CDR1 is MNHEY and CDR2 SMNVEV (reference sequence).

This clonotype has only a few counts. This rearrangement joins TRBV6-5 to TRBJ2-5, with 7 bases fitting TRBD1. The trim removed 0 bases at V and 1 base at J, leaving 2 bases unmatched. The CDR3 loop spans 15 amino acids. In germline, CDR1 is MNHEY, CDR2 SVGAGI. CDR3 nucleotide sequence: TGTGCCAGCAGTTACTCGGGACAGCGCCAAGAGACCCAGTACTTC. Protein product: CASSYSGQRQETQYF.

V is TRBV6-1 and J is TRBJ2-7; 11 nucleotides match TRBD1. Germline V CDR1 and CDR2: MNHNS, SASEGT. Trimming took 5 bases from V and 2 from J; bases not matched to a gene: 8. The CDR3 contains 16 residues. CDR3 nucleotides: TGTGCCAGCAGTCAACCGGGGACAGGGGGTCCCTACGAGCAGTACTTC. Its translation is CASSQPGTGGPYEQYF.

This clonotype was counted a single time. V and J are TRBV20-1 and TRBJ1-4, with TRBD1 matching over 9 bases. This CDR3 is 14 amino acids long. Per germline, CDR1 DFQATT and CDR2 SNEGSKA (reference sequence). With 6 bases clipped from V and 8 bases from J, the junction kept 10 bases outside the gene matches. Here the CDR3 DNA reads TGCAGTGCACCGGACAGGGGAGGACCGGAAAAACTGTTTTTT. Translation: CSAPDRGGPEKLFF.

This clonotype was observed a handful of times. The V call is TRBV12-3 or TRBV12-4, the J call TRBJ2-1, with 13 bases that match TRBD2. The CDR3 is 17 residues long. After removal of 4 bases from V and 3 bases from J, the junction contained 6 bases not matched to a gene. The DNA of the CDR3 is TGTGCCAGCAGTTCCCTCGGACTAGCGGGAGTCTACAATGAGCAGTTCTTC. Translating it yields CASSSLGLAGVYNEQFF.

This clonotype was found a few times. CDR3 region: CSAWRMQETQYF. The CDR3 bases are TGCAGTGCCTGGCGGATGCAAGAGACCCAGTACTTC. The V gene is TRBV20-1, the J gene TRBJ2-5; D gene unclear. The CDR3 is 12 residues long. Germline CDR1 and CDR2: DFQATT and SNEGSKA (reference sequence). With 6 bases removed from V and 2 bases from J, the gap between germline ends came to 10 bases.

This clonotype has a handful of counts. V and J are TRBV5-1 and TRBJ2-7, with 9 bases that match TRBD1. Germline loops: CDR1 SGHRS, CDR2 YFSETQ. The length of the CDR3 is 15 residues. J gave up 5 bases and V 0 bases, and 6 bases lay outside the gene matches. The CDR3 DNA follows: TGCGCCAGCAGCTTGGCCCGGGACAGGGTCAACGAGCAGTACTTC. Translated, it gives CASSLARDRVNEQYF.

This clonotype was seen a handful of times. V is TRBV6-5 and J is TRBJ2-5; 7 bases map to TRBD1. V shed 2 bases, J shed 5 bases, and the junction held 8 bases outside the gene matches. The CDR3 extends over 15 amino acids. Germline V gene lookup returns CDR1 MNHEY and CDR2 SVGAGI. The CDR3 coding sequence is TGTGCCAGCAGTTACCGAAAGGGGGCAGGGGAGACCCAGTACTTC. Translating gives CASSYRKGAGETQYF.

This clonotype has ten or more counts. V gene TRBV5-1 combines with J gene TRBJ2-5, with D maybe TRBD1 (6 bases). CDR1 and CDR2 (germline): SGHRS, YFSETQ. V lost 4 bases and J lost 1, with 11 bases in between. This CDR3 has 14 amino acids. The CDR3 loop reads CASSNRDIQETQYF. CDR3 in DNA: TGCGCCAGCAGCAACCGGGACATCCAAGAGACCCAGTACTTC.

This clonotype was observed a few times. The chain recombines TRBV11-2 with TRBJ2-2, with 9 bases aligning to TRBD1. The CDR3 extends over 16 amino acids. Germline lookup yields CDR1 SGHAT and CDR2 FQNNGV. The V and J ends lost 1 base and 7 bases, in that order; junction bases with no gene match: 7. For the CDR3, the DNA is TGTGCCAGCAGCTTAGTGTCCGGGACAGGGCGCGGGGAGCTGTTTTTT. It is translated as CASSLVSGTGRGELFF.

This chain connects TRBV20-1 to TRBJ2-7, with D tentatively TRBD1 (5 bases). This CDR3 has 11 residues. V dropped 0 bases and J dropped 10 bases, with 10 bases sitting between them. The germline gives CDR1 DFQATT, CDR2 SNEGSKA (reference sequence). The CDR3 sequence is CSARDRVEQYF. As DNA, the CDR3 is TGCAGTGCTAGAGACAGGGTGGAACAGTACTTC.

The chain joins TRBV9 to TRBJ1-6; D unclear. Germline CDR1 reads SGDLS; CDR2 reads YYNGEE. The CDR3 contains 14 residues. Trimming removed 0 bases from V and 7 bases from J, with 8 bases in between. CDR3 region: CASSVEGPNSPLHF. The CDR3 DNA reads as TGTGCCAGCAGCGTAGAGGGCCCGAATTCACCCCTCCACTTT.

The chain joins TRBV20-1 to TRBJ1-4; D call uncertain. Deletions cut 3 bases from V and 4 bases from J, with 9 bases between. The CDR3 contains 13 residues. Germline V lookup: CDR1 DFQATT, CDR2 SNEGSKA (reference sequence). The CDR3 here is CSARGGYNEKLFF. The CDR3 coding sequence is TGCAGTGCTAGGGGCGGATATAATGAAAAACTGTTTTTT.

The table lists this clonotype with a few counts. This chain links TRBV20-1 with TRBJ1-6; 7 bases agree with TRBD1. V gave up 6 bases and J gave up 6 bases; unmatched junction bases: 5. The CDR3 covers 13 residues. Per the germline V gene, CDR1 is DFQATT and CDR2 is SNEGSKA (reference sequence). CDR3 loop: CSAAGTANSPLHF. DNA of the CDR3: TGCAGTGCCGCCGGGACAGCTAATTCACCCCTCCACTTT.

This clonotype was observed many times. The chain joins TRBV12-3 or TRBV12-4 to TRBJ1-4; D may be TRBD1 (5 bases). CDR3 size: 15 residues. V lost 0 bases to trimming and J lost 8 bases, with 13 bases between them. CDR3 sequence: CASSLAGQGGEKLFF. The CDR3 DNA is TGTGCCAGCAGTTTAGCGGGCCAGGGCGGGGAAAAACTGTTTTTT.

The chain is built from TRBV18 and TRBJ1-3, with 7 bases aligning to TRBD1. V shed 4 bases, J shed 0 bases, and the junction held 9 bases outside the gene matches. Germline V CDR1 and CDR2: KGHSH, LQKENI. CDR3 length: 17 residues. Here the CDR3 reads CASSLVSGQSSGNTIYF. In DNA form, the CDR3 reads TGTGCCAGCTCACTCGTCTCGGGACAGAGCTCTGGAAACACCATATATTTT.